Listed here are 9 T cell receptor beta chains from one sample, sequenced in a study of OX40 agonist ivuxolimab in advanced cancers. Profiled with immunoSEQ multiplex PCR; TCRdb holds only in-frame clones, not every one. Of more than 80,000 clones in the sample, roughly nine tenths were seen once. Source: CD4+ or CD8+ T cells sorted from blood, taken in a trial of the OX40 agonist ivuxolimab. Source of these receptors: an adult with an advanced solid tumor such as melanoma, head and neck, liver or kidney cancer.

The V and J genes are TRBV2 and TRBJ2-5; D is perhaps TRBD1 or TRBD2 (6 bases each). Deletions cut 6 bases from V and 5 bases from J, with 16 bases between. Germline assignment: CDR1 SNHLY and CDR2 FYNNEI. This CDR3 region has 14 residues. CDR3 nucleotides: TGTGCCAGCAGGAAGGACAGTGCGGGGGAGACCCAGTACTTC. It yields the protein CASRKDSAGETQYF.

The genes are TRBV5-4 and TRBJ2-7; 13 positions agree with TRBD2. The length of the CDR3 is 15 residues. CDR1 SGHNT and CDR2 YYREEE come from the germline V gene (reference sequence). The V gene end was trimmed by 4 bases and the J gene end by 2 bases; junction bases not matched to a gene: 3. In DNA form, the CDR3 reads TGTGCCAGCAGCGCCGGGACTAGCGGGACCTACGAGCAGTACTTC. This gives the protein CASSAGTSGTYEQYF.

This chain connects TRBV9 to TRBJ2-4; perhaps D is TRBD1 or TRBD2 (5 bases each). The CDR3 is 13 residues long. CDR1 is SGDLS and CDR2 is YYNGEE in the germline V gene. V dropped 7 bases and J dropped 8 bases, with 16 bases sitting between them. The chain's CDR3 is CASSTGQGDIQYF. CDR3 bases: TGTGCCAGCTCAACCGGGCAGGGAGACATTCAGTACTTC. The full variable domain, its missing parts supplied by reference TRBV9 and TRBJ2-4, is DSGVTQTPKHLITATGQRVTLRCSPRSGDLSVYWYQQSLDQGLQFLIQYYNGEERAKGNILERFSAQQFPDLHSELNLSSLELGDSALYFCASSTGQGDIQYFGAGTRLSVL.

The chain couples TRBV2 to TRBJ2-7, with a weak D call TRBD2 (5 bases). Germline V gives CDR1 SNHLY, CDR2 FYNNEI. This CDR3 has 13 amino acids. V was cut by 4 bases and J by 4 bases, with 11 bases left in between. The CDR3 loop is CASSVGERYEQYF. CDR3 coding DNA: TGTGCCAGCAGTGTCGGTGAGCGGTACGAGCAGTACTTC.

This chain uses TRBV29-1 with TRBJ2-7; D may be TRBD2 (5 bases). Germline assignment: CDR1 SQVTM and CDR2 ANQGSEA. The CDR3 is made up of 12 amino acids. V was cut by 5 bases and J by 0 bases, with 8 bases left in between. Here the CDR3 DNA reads TGCAGCGTTTGGACTGACTCCTACGAGCAGTACTTC. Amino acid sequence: CSVWTDSYEQYF.

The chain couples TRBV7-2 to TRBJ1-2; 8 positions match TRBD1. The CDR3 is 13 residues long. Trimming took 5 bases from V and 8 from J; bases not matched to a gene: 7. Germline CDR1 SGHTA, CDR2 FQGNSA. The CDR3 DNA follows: TGTGCCAGCAGCCGACAGGGGACCCTAGGCTACACCTTC. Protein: CASSRQGTLGYTF. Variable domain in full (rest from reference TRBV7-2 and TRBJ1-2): GAGVSQSPSNKVTEKGKDVELRCDPISGHTALYWYRQSLGQGLEFLIYFQGNSAPDKSGLPSDRFSAERTGGSVSTLTIQRTQQEDSAVYLCASSRQGTLGYTFGSGTRLTVV.

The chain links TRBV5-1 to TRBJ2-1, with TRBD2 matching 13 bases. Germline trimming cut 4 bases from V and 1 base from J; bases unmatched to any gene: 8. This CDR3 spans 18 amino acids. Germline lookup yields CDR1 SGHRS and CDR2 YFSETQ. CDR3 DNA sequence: TGCGCCAGCAGCCTCCGGACTAGCGGGAGAACATCCTACAATGAGCAGTTCTTC. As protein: CASSLRTSGRTSYNEQFF.

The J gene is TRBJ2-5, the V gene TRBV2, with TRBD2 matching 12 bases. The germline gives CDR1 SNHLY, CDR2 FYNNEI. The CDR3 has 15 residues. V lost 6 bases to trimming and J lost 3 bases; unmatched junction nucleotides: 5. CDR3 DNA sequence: TGTGCCAGCAGAGGACTAGCGGGACGGGAAGAGACCCAGTACTTC. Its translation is CASRGLAGREETQYF.

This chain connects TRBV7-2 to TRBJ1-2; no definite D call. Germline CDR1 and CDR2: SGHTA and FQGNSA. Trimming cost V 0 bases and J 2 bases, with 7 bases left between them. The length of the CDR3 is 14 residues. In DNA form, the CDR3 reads TGTGCCAGCAGCTTAGCGCCAGCCAACTATGGCTACACCTTC. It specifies CASSLAPANYGYTF.